This T cell receptor (beta chain) stems from a study of blood T cell repertoires in COVID-19. Overall study context: The United States, Italy and Spain were the sources of the acute and convalescent COVID-19 samples.

Some clones are missing from TCRdb's copy, which holds only in-frame ones; the method was immunoSEQ multiplex PCR. The profile covers approximately 66,000 clones, with under 90% appearing a single time and approximately 1.5% taken by the ten largest. The specimen sequenced was peripheral blood. The origin of this receptor is a man between 60 and 70 years old with acute or convalescent COVID-19.

The chain's CDR3 is CASSFRQGMWTEAFF. CDR3 nucleotide sequence: TGTGCCAGCAGCTTCAGACAGGGGATGTGGACTGAAGCTTTCTTT. The chain joins TRBV5-5 to TRBJ1-1; TRBD1 matches at 8 bases. Germline V lookup: CDR1 SGHKS, CDR2 YYEKEE (reference sequence). This CDR3 is built from 15 residues. The V and J ends lost 2 bases and 5 bases, in that order; junction bases with no gene match: 8.